A single T cell receptor (beta chain) is shown here with its context. This entry is derived from a study of blood T cell repertoires in COVID-19. In the study overall: Donors in the United States, Italy and Spain gave samples during acute or convalescent COVID-19. PBMCs, B-cell-depleted T cells, or T cells were the source of the cDNA or gDNA that made up the material.

Germline CDR1 and CDR2: SGHTA and FQGNSA. The CDR3 is 15 residues long. Trimming took off 1 base at V and 1 base at J, with 10 bases between the two ends. Per the authors' pipeline: Researchers report that nucleated cell counts were estimated from reference gene primer amplification. The repertoire was sequenced with immunoSEQ multiplex PCR; TCRdb's copy has only in-frame clones and lacks some. V and J calls and clone size are copied from that table; D and trimming were computed from the DNA. This table holds more than 200,000 clones, roughly 80% found once. The V call is TRBV7-2, the J call TRBJ2-5; no clear D gene. Sequenced input: peripheral blood. The TCR comes from a woman in her 40s with active or convalescent COVID-19. The CDR3 DNA reads as TGTGCCAGCAGCTTAGTTGCGGCGGCCCAAGAGACCCAGTACTTC. This sequence encodes CASSLVAAAQETQYF. Combining the CDR3 with reference TRBV7-2 and TRBJ2-5 gives the whole variable domain GAGVSQSPSNKVTEKGKDVELRCDPISGHTALYWYRQSLGQGLEFLIYFQGNSAPDKSGLPSDRFSAERTGGSVSTLTIQRTQQEDSAVYLCASSLVAAAQETQYFGPGTRLLVL.